This entry features one TCR beta chain sequence. Its antigen is still unknown. PCR was performed using 60 Vbeta and 13 Jbeta primers. As originally analysed: Later, an analysis found 75 million to 90 million unique TCR beta chains, and 10 million to 11 million of these were shared. Clones were sequenced by immunoSEQ multiplex PCR, and TCRdb holds only the in-frame ones, with some missing. For V, J and clone size, that table is used; D and trimming come from the DNA. Of around 120,000 clones detected, about 74% appear once; the ten largest clones hold less than 3%. These data are taken from a study of cytomegalovirus exposure and HLA in healthy donors. CDR1 and CDR2 (germline): KGHSH, LQKENI. V was shortened by 3 bases and J by 2 bases, with 14 bases between the two germline ends. This CDR3 is built from 15 residues. General study results and limits: Researchers reported from a later analysis that most CMV-associated TCR beta chains appeared HLA-restricted.

The receptor comes from a woman aged 40 to 50 in good health and CMV-seropositive. The specimen was PBMCs. The chain carries TRBV18 and TRBJ2-7; weak D call: TRBD2 (6 bases). CDR3 sequence (DNA): TGTGCCAGCTCACCGGAGGTAGCGGACCCCTACGAGCAGTACTTC. As protein: CASSPEVADPYEQYF. Complete variable domain (other parts from reference TRBV18 and TRBJ2-7): NAGVMQNPRHLVRRRGQEARLRCSPMKGHSHVYWYRQLPEEGLKFMVYLQKENIIDESGMPKERFSAEFPKEGPSILRIQQVVRGDSAAYFCASSPEVADPYEQYFGPGTRLTVT.